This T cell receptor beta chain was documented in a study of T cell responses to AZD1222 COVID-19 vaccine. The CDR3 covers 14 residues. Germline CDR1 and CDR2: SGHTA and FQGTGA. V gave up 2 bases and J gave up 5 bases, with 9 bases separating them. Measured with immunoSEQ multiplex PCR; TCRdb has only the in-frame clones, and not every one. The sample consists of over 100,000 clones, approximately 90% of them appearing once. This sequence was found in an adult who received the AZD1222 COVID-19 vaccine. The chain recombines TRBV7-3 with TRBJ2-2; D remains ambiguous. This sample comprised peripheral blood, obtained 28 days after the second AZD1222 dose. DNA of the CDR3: TGTGCCAGCAGCTTATACGATTGGACCGGGGAGCTGTTTTTT. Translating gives CASSLYDWTGELFF. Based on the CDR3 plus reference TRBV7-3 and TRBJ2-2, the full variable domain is GAGVSQTPSNKVTEKGKYVELRCDPISGHTALYWYRQSLGQGPEFLIYFQGTGAADDSGLPNDRFFAVRPEGSVSTLKIQRTERGDSAVYLCASSLYDWTGELFFGEGSRLTVL.